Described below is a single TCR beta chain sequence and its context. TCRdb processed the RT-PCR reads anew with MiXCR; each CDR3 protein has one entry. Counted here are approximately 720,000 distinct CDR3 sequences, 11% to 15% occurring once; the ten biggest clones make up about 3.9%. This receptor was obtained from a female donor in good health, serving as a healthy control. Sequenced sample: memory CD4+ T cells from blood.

The CDR3 nucleotides are TGTGCCAGCAGGCCCAGGGGGTCGGACTATGGCTACACCTTC. This encodes CASRPRGSDYGYTF. V is TRBV21-1 and J is TRBJ1-2; TRBD1, the table's D call, was not compared with the DNA. TRBV21-1 is annotated as a pseudogene. This CDR3 contains 14 residues.